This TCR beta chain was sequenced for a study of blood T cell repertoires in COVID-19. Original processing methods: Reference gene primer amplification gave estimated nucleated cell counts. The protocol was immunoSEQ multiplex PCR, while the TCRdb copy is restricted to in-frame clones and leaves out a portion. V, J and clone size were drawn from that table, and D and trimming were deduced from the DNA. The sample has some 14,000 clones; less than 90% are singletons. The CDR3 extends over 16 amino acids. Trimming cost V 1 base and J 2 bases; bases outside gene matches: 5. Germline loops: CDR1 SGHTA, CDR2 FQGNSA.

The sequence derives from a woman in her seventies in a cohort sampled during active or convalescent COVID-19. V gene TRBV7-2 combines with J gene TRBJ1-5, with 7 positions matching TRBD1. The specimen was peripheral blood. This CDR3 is CASSLGTGVGNQPQHF. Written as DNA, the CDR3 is TGTGCCAGCAGCTTAGGAACAGGGGTCGGCAATCAGCCCCAGCATTTT.